This T cell receptor beta chain was captured by sequencing in a study of cytomegalovirus exposure and HLA in healthy donors. Generated by immunoSEQ multiplex PCR, the TCRdb table keeps only in-frame clones and is missing some. The data hold approximately 58,000 clones, with around 95% observed a single time. This sequence was found in a woman younger than 35 in good health and CMV-seropositive. Sample: PBMCs.

The CDR3 loop reads CASRLAGTSGNEQFF. CDR3 DNA sequence: TGTGCCAGCAGACTAGCGGGAACTTCGGGCAATGAGCAGTTCTTC. The chain is built from TRBV6-5 and TRBJ2-1; 10 nucleotides match TRBD2. Germline CDR1 MNHEY, CDR2 SVGAGI. The CDR3 extends over 15 amino acids. V was clipped by 6 bases and J by 6 bases; unmatched bases: 8.